The 11 T cell receptor beta chains given below trace back to one sample, sequenced in a study of blood T cell repertoires in COVID-19. The data were produced by immunoSEQ multiplex PCR, yet TCRdb's version contains in-frame clones alone and is incomplete. The data hold over 45,000 clones, with around 86% observed a single time. What was sequenced was peripheral blood. Receptors were obtained from a man over 45 with active COVID-19.

The chain joins TRBV7-2 to TRBJ1-5; D not resolved. The CDR3 contains 13 residues. The V end lost 4 bases, the J end lost 6 bases, and 10 bases lay between the germline ends. Germline CDR1 and CDR2: SGHTA and FQGNSA. The CDR3 nucleotides are TGTGCCAGCAGCTCCATGCCGGGTCAGCCCCAGCATTTT. Encoded protein: CASSSMPGQPQHF.

The chain has TRBV2 and TRBJ2-2, with TRBD1 matching 8 bases. Germline V gives CDR1 SNHLY, CDR2 FYNNEI. The CDR3 spans 15 residues. The V segment lost 5 bases and the J segment 6 bases; nucleotides outside the gene matches: 8. CDR3 sequence: CASSHQTGAAGELFF. The DNA for the CDR3 is TGTGCCAGCAGTCACCAGACAGGGGCGGCCGGGGAGCTGTTTTTT.

This chain uses TRBV5-1 with TRBJ2-5, with TRBD2 matching 9 bases. Losses at the gene ends were 1 base for V and 3 bases for J; bases not matched to a gene: 1. CDR1 SGHRS and CDR2 YFSETQ come from the germline V gene. This CDR3 contains 14 residues. The CDR3 DNA reads TGCGCCAGCAGCTTGTCTAGCGGGGAAGAGACCCAGTACTTC. Encoded protein: CASSLSSGEETQYF. Drawing the rest from reference TRBV5-1 and TRBJ2-5, the complete variable domain is KAGVTQTPRYLIKTRGQQVTLSCSPISGHRSVSWYQQTPGQGLQFLFEYFSETQRNKGNFPGRFSGRQFSNSRSEMNVSTLELGDSALYLCASSLSSGEETQYFGPGTRLLVL.

A single count supports this clone. This chain connects TRBV11-2 to TRBJ1-4; a possible D gene is TRBD1 (6 bases). V was trimmed by 3 bases and J by 5 bases, leaving 7 bases between them. Looked up from germline, CDR1 is SGHAT and CDR2 is FQNNGV. CDR3 length: 13 amino acids. The CDR3 reads CASSFGQNEKLFF. The CDR3 DNA sequence: TGTGCCAGCAGCTTTGGACAGAATGAAAAACTGTTTTTT. Drawing the rest from reference TRBV11-2 and TRBJ1-4, the complete variable domain is EAGVAQSPRYKIIEKRQSVAFWCNPISGHATLYWYQQILGQGPKLLIQFQNNGVVDDSQLPKDRFSAERLKGVDSTLKIQPAKLEDSAVYLCASSFGQNEKLFFGSGTQLSVL.

This rearrangement joins TRBV7-2 to TRBJ1-6; D might be TRBD1 (5 bases). Trimming cost V 5 bases and J 4 bases, with 12 bases left between them. This CDR3 has 15 amino acids. Germline V lookup: CDR1 SGHTA, CDR2 FQGNSA. The CDR3: CASSPRGAYNSPLHF. The CDR3 nucleotides read TGTGCCAGCAGCCCAAGGGGCGCATATAATTCACCCCTCCACTTT.

This chain links TRBV5-1 with TRBJ2-1, with 7 positions matching TRBD1. The V gene's germline CDR1 is SGHRS and CDR2 YFSETQ. Losses at the gene ends were 4 bases for V and 4 bases for J; bases not matched to a gene: 5. The CDR3 contains 14 residues. CDR3 DNA: TGCGCCAGCAGCCCGGGGACAGCTTACAATGAGCAGTTCTTC. This encodes CASSPGTAYNEQFF.

This clone was seen more than once but under ten times. J is TRBJ1-6 and V is TRBV19; possible D gene TRBD1, 5 bases. CDR3 length: 16 amino acids. Germline-derived CDR1 and CDR2 are LNHDA and SQIVND (reference sequence). V lost 3 bases, J lost 14 bases, and 23 bases lay in between. CDR3 in amino acids: CASSMAQQASGRSLHF. CDR3 bases: TGTGCCAGTAGTATGGCCCAGCAGGCCTCAGGGCGATCCCTCCACTTT.

This chain links TRBV29-1 with TRBJ1-3; D may be TRBD1 (6 bases). The length of the CDR3 is 15 residues. CDR1 is SQVTM and CDR2 is ANQGSEA in the germline V gene. Trimming cost V 1 base and J 0 bases, with 10 bases left between them. The CDR3 nucleotides are TGCAGCGTTGAAGGGACAGAGAACTCTGGAAACACCATATATTTT. This codes for CSVEGTENSGNTIYF.

J is TRBJ2-6 and V is TRBV5-8; TRBD2 might be the D (6 bases). Trimming left V 9 bases short and J 0 bases short, with 16 bases between. There are 16 residues in the CDR3. Germline CDR1 and CDR2: SGHTS and YDEGEE. CDR3: CATHRGLPSGANVLTF. The CDR3 DNA follows: TGTGCCACCCATCGCGGACTACCCTCTGGGGCCAACGTCCTGACTTTC.

V usage is TRBV5-4 and J usage is TRBJ2-5; TRBD2 aligns across 9 bases. CDR3 size: 14 residues. CDR1 is SGHNT, CDR2 YYREEE, per germline (reference sequence). The trim removed 5 bases at V and 2 bases at J, leaving 4 bases unmatched. The CDR3 nucleotides read TGTGCCAGCAGGCGCGGGGGGGCGCAAGAGACCCAGTACTTC. It yields the protein CASRRGGAQETQYF.

V usage is TRBV15 and J usage is TRBJ2-7; a weak D match, TRBD1 (6 bases). The CDR3 extends over 14 amino acids. Germline V gene lookup returns CDR1 LNHNV and CDR2 YYDKDF (reference sequence). V gave up 3 bases and J gave up 3 bases, with 12 bases separating them. The CDR3 DNA is TGTGCCACCAGCAGCCGGACAGCCAACTACGAGCAGTACTTC. It encodes CATSSRTANYEQYF.